Below, one T cell receptor beta chain is given with its context. The data originate from a study of technical replicates of blood from four donors. The data were produced by immunoSEQ multiplex PCR, yet TCRdb's version contains in-frame clones alone and is incomplete. The sample carries under 100,000 clones, approximately 96% recorded once. The germline V and J ends were trimmed by 4 bases and 11 bases, with 17 bases remaining between them. The CDR3 is 13 amino acids. CDR1 is LNHDA and CDR2 is SQIVND in the germline V gene (reference sequence). Sequencing used T cells isolated from PBMCs. The receptor's source is a human donor in good health. This chain joins TRBV19 and TRBJ1-1; maybe TRBD1 (5 bases). CDR3 nucleotide sequence: TGTGCCAGTAGTAACACGCATCAGGGATGGGCTTTCTTT. This encodes CASSNTHQGWAFF. The full variable domain, its missing parts supplied by reference TRBV19 and TRBJ1-1, is DGGITQSPKYLFRKEGQNVTLSCEQNLNHDAMYWYRQDPGQGLRLIYYSQIVNDFQKGDIAEGYSVSREKKESFPLTVTSAQKNPTAFYLCASSNTHQGWAFFGQGTRLTVV.